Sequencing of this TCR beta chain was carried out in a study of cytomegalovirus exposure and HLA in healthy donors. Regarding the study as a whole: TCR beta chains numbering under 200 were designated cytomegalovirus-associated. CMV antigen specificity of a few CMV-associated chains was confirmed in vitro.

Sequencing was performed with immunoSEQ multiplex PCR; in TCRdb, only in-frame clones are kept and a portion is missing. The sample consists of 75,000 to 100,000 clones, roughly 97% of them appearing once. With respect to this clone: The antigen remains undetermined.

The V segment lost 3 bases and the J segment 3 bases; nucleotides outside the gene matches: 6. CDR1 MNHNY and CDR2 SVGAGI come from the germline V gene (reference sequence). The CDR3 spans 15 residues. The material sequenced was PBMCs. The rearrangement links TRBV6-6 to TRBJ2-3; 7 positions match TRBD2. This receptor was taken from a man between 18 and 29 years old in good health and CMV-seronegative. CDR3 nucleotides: TGTGCCAGCAGTTATAGCGGGTTCGGGACAGATACGCAGTATTTT. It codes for CASSYSGFGTDTQYF.